The 22 T cell receptor beta chains in this list originate from one sample, sequenced in a study of response to subunit inactivated influenza vaccine. TCRdb recomputed calls from the RT-PCR reads with MiXCR, one row per CDR3 protein. The data hold 500,000 to 600,000 distinct CDR3 sequences, with about 15% observed a single time. Sequenced material: CD4+ T cells sorted from PBMCs, taken approximately 25 months after vaccination. These receptors were taken from a man between 50 and 75 years old who received an inactivated influenza vaccine.

This clonotype occurred a few times. CDR3 protein: CAISVDRWGQPQHF. The CDR3 region has the DNA TGTGCCATCAGTGTGGACAGATGGGGTCAGCCCCAGCATTTT. V gene TRBV10-3 combines with J gene TRBJ1-5, with a weak D call TRBD1 (6 bases). Trimming took off 4 bases at V and 6 bases at J, with 13 bases between the two ends. Germline V gene sequence: CDR1 ENHRY, CDR2 SYGVKD. This CDR3 contains 14 residues.

This clonotype has only a few counts. The chain joins TRBV6-2 or TRBV6-3 to TRBJ2-2, with D tentatively TRBD2 (5 bases). V was clipped by 2 bases and J by 4 bases, with 14 bases between them. CDR3 length: 16 residues. Germline lookup yields CDR1 MNHEY and CDR2 SVGEGT. The DNA of the CDR3 is TGTGCCAGCAGTTACAAGCCCGGGGAGTTCACCGGGGAGCTGTTTTTT. Translated, it gives CASSYKPGEFTGELFF.

A few counts support this clonotype. Written as DNA, the CDR3 is TGTGCCAGCAGCTTAATGGGGACAGGGGCCTACAATGAGCAGTTCTTC. It encodes CASSLMGTGAYNEQFF. The genes are TRBV11-2 and TRBJ2-1, with 10 positions matching TRBD1. This CDR3 is 16 amino acids long. J lost 2 bases, V lost 2 bases, and 3 bases had no gene match. Germline-derived CDR1 and CDR2 are SGHAT and FQNNGV.

The sample holds many counts of this clonotype. V usage is TRBV7-2 and J usage is TRBJ2-2; no clear D gene. This CDR3 contains 13 residues. Per the germline V gene, CDR1 is SGHTA and CDR2 is FQGNSA. V shed 1 base and J shed 3 bases, with 3 bases lying between them. The CDR3 nucleotides read TGTGCCAGCAGCTTAGGGTACACCGGGGAGCTGTTTTTT. It specifies CASSLGYTGELFF. The variable domain in full, with the rest retrieved from reference TRBV7-2 and TRBJ2-2, is GAGVSQSPSNKVTEKGKDVELRCDPISGHTALYWYRQSLGQGLEFLIYFQGNSAPDKSGLPSDRFSAERTGGSVSTLTIQRTQQEDSAVYLCASSLGYTGELFFGEGSRLTVL.

Only a few counts were recorded for this clonotype. The rearrangement links TRBV7-2 to TRBJ1-2; D remains unclear. V lost 3 bases to trimming and J lost 4 bases, with 12 bases between them. Germline V CDR1 and CDR2: SGHTA, FQGNSA. This CDR3 has 14 amino acids. The CDR3 here is CASSFREVAYGYTF. The CDR3 DNA is TGTGCCAGCAGCTTCCGGGAGGTGGCCTATGGCTACACCTTC.

The chain recombines TRBV10-2 with TRBJ1-5; a weak D match, TRBD1 (6 bases). This CDR3 region has 14 residues. V was cut by 4 bases and J by 2 bases, with 9 bases left in between. The germline CDR1 and CDR2 sequences are WSHSY and SAAADI. This CDR3 reads CASSAYRGNQPQHF. CDR3 nucleotide sequence: TGCGCCAGCAGTGCTTACAGGGGCAATCAGCCCCAGCATTTT.

J is TRBJ2-7 and V is TRBV15; 10 positions agree with TRBD2. Germline V gene lookup returns CDR1 LNHNV and CDR2 YYDKDF (reference sequence). This CDR3 spans 17 amino acids. Trimming at V came to 3 bases and at J to 9 bases, leaving 17 bases not matched to a gene. CDR3 sequence reads: CATSREPGTSVRDRQYF. The CDR3 nucleotides read TGTGCCACCAGCAGGGAGCCCGGGACTAGCGTGCGAGATAGGCAGTACTTC.

This clonotype turned up a few times. This chain uses TRBV15 with TRBJ1-2; D ambiguous. Germline assignment: CDR1 LNHNV and CDR2 YYDKDF (reference sequence). V lost 0 bases to trimming and J lost 2 bases, with 10 bases between them. The CDR3 is made up of 15 amino acids. The CDR3 reads CATSRDKAVNYGYTF. In nucleotides, the CDR3 is TGTGCCACCAGCAGAGATAAGGCAGTAAACTATGGCTACACCTTC.

The V call is TRBV25-1, the J call TRBJ1-1, with a possible D match to TRBD1 (6 bases). The V and J ends lost 4 bases and 1 base respectively, with 13 bases between them. The CDR3 is made up of 15 amino acids. The germline CDR1 and CDR2 sequences are MGHDK and SYGVNS. The chain's CDR3 is CASSATGPTNTEAFF. In nucleotides, the CDR3 is TGTGCCAGCAGTGCCACAGGGCCGACGAACACTGAAGCTTTCTTT.

This clonotype was detected a few times. V gene TRBV12-3 or TRBV12-4 combines with J gene TRBJ1-2; 8 bases line up with TRBD1. CDR3 length: 15 residues. J was trimmed by 6 bases and V by 5 bases; bases with no gene match: 11. In DNA, the CDR3 is TGTGCCAGCAGTGGACCCGACAGGGGCGAGGATGGCTACACCTTC. Translated, it gives CASSGPDRGEDGYTF.

Notes on this clonotype: A clone one base away is much larger, so this may be a read error. CDR3 DNA: TGTGCCGGCAGTTCTCCCACCGAGTGGGCGGGCACCGGGGAGCTGTTTTTT. It is translated as CAGSSPTEWAGTGELFF. The rearrangement uses TRBV28 and TRBJ2-2; a possible D gene is TRBD2 (5 bases). In germline, CDR1 is MDHEN, CDR2 SYDVKM. CDR3 length: 17 residues.

V is TRBV6-2 or TRBV6-3 and J is TRBJ2-3; perhaps D is TRBD1 or TRBD2 (6 bases each). V was trimmed by 10 bases and J by 1 base, leaving 15 bases between them. The CDR3 covers 14 residues. In germline, CDR1 is MNHEY, CDR2 SVGEGT. The CDR3 bases are TGTGCCACCACAGTGGGGGGCGGCACAGATACGCAGTATTTT. Protein product: CATTVGGGTDTQYF.

The chain joins TRBV5-1 to TRBJ2-3, with no clear D. Germline V gene data show CDR1 as SGHRS and CDR2 as YFSETQ. This CDR3 is built from 15 residues. Trimming left V 6 bases short and J 3 bases short, with 17 bases between. In DNA, the CDR3 is TGCGCCAGCACCAACGAACCCTCGCGAACAGATACGCAGTATTTT. It specifies CASTNEPSRTDTQYF.

The V and J genes are TRBV6-2 or TRBV6-3 and TRBJ2-3; TRBD2 aligns across 13 bases. V was clipped by 7 bases and J by 4 bases; unmatched bases: 17. Germline-derived CDR1 and CDR2 are MNHEY and SVGEGT. CDR3 length: 19 amino acids. The CDR3 here is CASMIRTSGRRKHADTQYF. CDR3 sequence (DNA): TGTGCCAGCATGATACGGACTAGCGGGAGAAGAAAGCACGCAGATACGCAGTATTTT.

V gene TRBV10-3 combines with J gene TRBJ1-5; possibly TRBD1 for D (6 bases). With 6 bases removed from V and 6 bases from J, the gap between germline ends came to 12 bases. This CDR3 contains 13 residues. CDR1 and CDR2 from the germline V gene are ENHRY and SYGVKD. CDR3 in amino acids: CAISTGKGQPQHF. The CDR3 DNA follows: TGTGCCATCAGCACAGGGAAAGGTCAGCCCCAGCATTTT.

V gene TRBV20-1 combines with J gene TRBJ1-2; D might be TRBD1 (5 bases). Trimming shortened V by 7 bases and J by 3 bases, and 9 bases separated the two germline ends. The germline V gene has CDR1 DFQATT and CDR2 SNEGSKA (reference sequence). This CDR3 region has 11 residues. The CDR3 protein is CSVGGYYGYTF. The CDR3 bases are TGCAGTGTCGGGGGATACTATGGCTACACCTTC.

The chain recombines TRBV6-2 or TRBV6-3 with TRBJ1-6, with unresolved D. CDR1 MNHEY and CDR2 SVGEGT come from the germline V gene. This CDR3 spans 13 amino acids. Trimming shortened V by 0 bases and J by 9 bases, and 6 bases separated the two germline ends. CDR3 loop: CASSYSRSSPLHF. CDR3 sequence (DNA): TGTGCCAGCAGTTACTCGAGGAGTTCACCCCTCCACTTT.

The sample holds a few counts of this clonotype. V is TRBV9 and J is TRBJ1-4; the D gene is possibly TRBD1 (5 bases). Germline V CDR1 and CDR2: SGDLS, YYNGEE. V was clipped by 4 bases and J by 5 bases, with 15 bases between them. The CDR3 loop spans 15 amino acids. The CDR3 loop is CASSPVRGVNEKLFF. The CDR3 region has the DNA TGTGCCAGCAGCCCTGTCCGGGGGGTAAATGAAAAACTGTTTTTT.

The chain recombines TRBV5-1 with TRBJ2-1; D possibly corresponds to TRBD2 (6 bases). Between the trimmed V and J ends, which lost 0 bases and 3 bases, there was a span of 10 bases. CDR1 and CDR2 (germline): SGHRS, YFSETQ. The CDR3 extends over 15 amino acids. The DNA for the CDR3 is TGCGCCAGCAGCTTGGTAGCGGAGCGCTACAATGAGCAGTTCTTC. Residues: CASSLVAERYNEQFF. Full variable domain (missing parts from reference TRBV5-1 and TRBJ2-1): KAGVTQTPRYLIKTRGQQVTLSCSPISGHRSVSWYQQTPGQGLQFLFEYFSETQRNKGNFPGRFSGRQFSNSRSEMNVSTLELGDSALYLCASSLVAERYNEQFFGPGTRLTVL.

In this sample, this clonotype turned up a few times. The chain is built from TRBV21-1 and TRBJ1-3; TRBD1, the table's D call, lacks a check against the DNA. TRBV21-1 is recorded as a pseudogene. The CDR3 loop spans 17 amino acids. The DNA for the CDR3 is TGTGCCAGCAGCAAAGCTATGGGGCCAGTACCTGGAAACACCATATATTTT. This gives the protein CASSKAMGPVPGNTIYF.

This clonotype has at least ten counts. V usage is TRBV20-1 and J usage is TRBJ2-3; 8 bases are shared with TRBD2. The CDR3 totals 15 residues. Germline CDR1 DFQATT, CDR2 SNEGSKA (reference sequence). With 6 bases clipped from V and 5 bases from J, the junction kept 13 bases outside the gene matches. The CDR3 reads CSASQGAGGGDTQYF. The CDR3 nucleotides read TGCAGTGCGTCACAGGGTGCGGGAGGAGGAGATACGCAGTATTTT.

This clonotype was counted many times. The V and J genes are TRBV6-1 and TRBJ2-5; 11 bases align to TRBD2. This CDR3 spans 14 amino acids. Germline lookup yields CDR1 MNHNS and CDR2 SASEGT. Trimming at V came to 6 bases and at J to 4 bases, leaving 4 bases not matched to a gene. CDR3 residues: CASSRTSGLETQYF. CDR3 DNA: TGTGCCAGCAGCAGGACTAGCGGGTTAGAGACCCAGTACTTC.